Following are 31 T cell receptor beta chains from one sample sequenced in a study of vaccination effects on CD4 cells after COVID-19. The culture ran for roughly ten days before CD4+ T cells were isolated. The table came from immunoSEQ multiplex PCR; TCRdb's copy has only in-frame clones and leaves some out. This sample has some 26,000 clones, with roughly 75% found just once. For these receptors, no antigen is known. Source: CD4+ T cells from PBMCs cultured without peptide, taken before COVID-19 vaccination. The receptors originated from a human donor who received a COVID-19 vaccine.

This clone was counted a few times. This chain links TRBV4-2 with TRBJ2-3; D unclear. Trimming removed 0 bases from V and 4 bases from J, with 5 bases in between. From germline, CDR1 is LGHNA and CDR2 YNFKEQ. This CDR3 is built from 13 residues. Written as DNA, the CDR3 is TGTGCCAGCAGCCAAGATCAAGCAGATACGCAGTATTTT. Residues: CASSQDQADTQYF.

This clone was observed a few times. The CDR3 nucleotides read TGTGCCAGCAGCGCCGGACAGGGGAATGAAAAACTGTTTTTT. Translation: CASSAGQGNEKLFF. V gene TRBV7-9 combines with J gene TRBJ1-4, with 9 positions matching TRBD1. V shed 5 bases and J 5 bases; nucleotides not matched to a gene: 3. The CDR3 totals 14 residues. Germline values: CDR1 SEHNR, CDR2 FQNEAQ (reference sequence).

The rearrangement links TRBV5-1 to TRBJ1-1, with TRBD1 matching over 8 bases. The germline V gene encodes CDR1 SGHRS and CDR2 YFSETQ. Unmatched junction bases numbered 5, after V lost 8 bases and J lost 5 bases. The CDR3 has 12 residues. The CDR3 bases are TGCGCCAGTACAGGGGGTGAGACTGAAGCTTTCTTT. It specifies CASTGGETEAFF.

The rearrangement joins TRBV18 to TRBJ2-2, with D possibly TRBD1 on 6 matching bases. The CDR3 consists of 14 residues. V gave up 10 bases and J gave up 2 bases, with 14 bases separating them. Germline-derived CDR1 and CDR2 are KGHSH and LQKENI. The CDR3 region is CATRGDTNTGELFF. CDR3 sequence (DNA): TGTGCCACTCGAGGGGACACAAACACCGGGGAGCTGTTTTTT.

This clone occurred once. CDR3 protein: CASSARVGTGGYEQYF. Here the CDR3 DNA reads TGTGCCAGCAGCGCCAGAGTAGGGACAGGGGGCTACGAGCAGTACTTC. The chain is built from TRBV5-6 and TRBJ2-7, with 11 bases matching TRBD1. CDR3 length: 16 amino acids. V lost 4 bases, J lost 3 bases, and 9 bases stayed unmatched. CDR1 is SGHDT and CDR2 is YYEEEE in the germline V gene. The full variable domain, completed using reference TRBV5-6 and TRBJ2-7, is DAGVTQSPTHLIKTRGQQVTLRCSPKSGHDTVSWYQQALGQGPQFIFQYYEEEERQRGNFPDRFSGHQFPNYSSELNVNALLLGDSALYLCASSARVGTGGYEQYFGPGTRLTVT.

The table lists this clone with a few counts. V is TRBV28 and J is TRBJ1-5, with TRBD1 matching 10 bases. The CDR3 runs 16 residues. The germline V gene has CDR1 MDHEN and CDR2 SYDVKM. V shed 3 bases and J 5 bases; nucleotides not matched to a gene: 7. In DNA form, the CDR3 reads TGTGCCAGCAGTTTCCCCGGACAGGGGGGGTATCAGCCCCAGCATTTT. Amino acid sequence: CASSFPGQGGYQPQHF.

V is TRBV2 and J is TRBJ2-1, with 9 positions matching TRBD2. Losses at the gene ends were 3 bases for V and 3 bases for J; bases not matched to a gene: 12. CDR1 and CDR2 from the germline V gene are SNHLY and FYNNEI. This CDR3 contains 18 residues. The CDR3 DNA reads as TGTGCCAGCAGTGATAGAGCGGGGGGAACCTCCTTCTACAATGAGCAGTTCTTC. Its translation: CASSDRAGGTSFYNEQFF.

This clone was observed a few times. The chain couples TRBV6-6 to TRBJ1-1; D unclear. CDR3 length equals 13 residues. Trimming took off 2 bases at V and 5 bases at J, with 9 bases between the two ends. From germline, CDR1 is MNHNY and CDR2 SVGAGI (reference sequence). CDR3 in DNA: TGTGCCAGCAGTTACGGGAGCCCGACTGAAGCTTTCTTT. It encodes CASSYGSPTEAFF.

The V gene is TRBV7-8, the J gene TRBJ2-5; D unresolved. The CDR3 consists of 17 residues. Germline V gives CDR1 SGHVS, CDR2 FQNEAQ. V was trimmed by 3 bases and J by 7 bases, leaving 24 bases between them. The CDR3 DNA sequence: TGTGCCAGCAGCTTTAATTCGGTCACCCTCGGACCGGGGACCCAGTACTTC. This gives the protein CASSFNSVTLGPGTQYF.

This clone appeared a single time. The chain recombines TRBV4-1 with TRBJ2-5, with TRBD1 identical over 8 bases. CDR1 MGHRA and CDR2 YSYEKL come from the germline V gene. V shed 5 bases and J 5 bases; nucleotides not matched to a gene: 4. This CDR3 is 13 amino acids long. The CDR3 DNA follows: TGCGCCAGCAGCAGGACAGGGCTGGAGACCCAGTACTTC. Its translation: CASSRTGLETQYF.

This clone came up once. The chain is built from TRBV5-5 and TRBJ2-5; the D gene could be TRBD1 or TRBD2 (5 bases each). The germline V gene has CDR1 SGHKS and CDR2 YYEKEE (reference sequence). This CDR3 is 15 amino acids long. Trimming took off 4 bases at V and 2 bases at J, with 15 bases between the two ends. The CDR3 DNA is TGTGCCAGCAGCCAAGGGGTCGGGGATCAAGAGACCCAGTACTTC. This sequence encodes CASSQGVGDQETQYF. Supplemented by reference TRBV5-5 and TRBJ2-5, the full variable domain reads DAGVTQSPTHLIKTRGQQVTLRCSPISGHKSVSWYQQVLGQGPQFIFQYYEKEERGRGNFPDRFSARQFPNYSSELNVNALLLGDSALYLCASSQGVGDQETQYFGPGTRLLVL.

CDR3 bases: TGTGCCAGCAGTGAAATTAAGACCGCCGGGACTAGCGGGAGCAATGAGCAGTTCTTC. It yields the protein CASSEIKTAGTSGSNEQFF. The rearrangement joins TRBV6-1 to TRBJ2-1; TRBD2 agrees at 14 bases. CDR3 length: 19 amino acids. V shed 2 bases, J shed 6 bases, and the junction held 12 bases outside the gene matches. CDR1 and CDR2 (germline): MNHNS, SASEGT.

V and J are TRBV2 and TRBJ2-7; maybe TRBD1 (5 bases). Trimming left V 6 bases short and J 1 base short, with 10 bases between. There are 13 residues in the CDR3. Germline V lookup: CDR1 SNHLY, CDR2 FYNNEI. CDR3: CASRSQVSYEQYF. In DNA form, the CDR3 reads TGTGCCAGCAGGTCACAGGTTTCCTACGAGCAGTACTTC. Using reference TRBV2 and TRBJ2-7 for the parts outside the CDR3, the full variable domain is EPEVTQTPSHQVTQMGQEVILRCVPISNHLYFYWYRQILGQKVEFLVSFYNNEISEKSEIFDDQFSVERPDGSNFTLKIRSTKLEDSAMYFCASRSQVSYEQYFGPGTRLTVT.

V gene TRBV12-3 or TRBV12-4 combines with J gene TRBJ1-2, with unresolved D. The V and J ends lost 4 bases and 7 bases respectively, with 10 bases between them. The CDR3 is 12 residues long. The chain's CDR3 is CASSYRPGGYTF. Here the CDR3 DNA reads TGTGCCAGCAGTTATCGGCCCGGTGGCTACACCTTC.

This clone has more than one count but fewer than ten. This sequence joins TRBV5-1 and TRBJ2-3; 8 bases agree with TRBD2. Per germline, CDR1 SGHRS and CDR2 YFSETQ. V shed 5 bases and J 0 bases; nucleotides not matched to a gene: 2. CDR3 length: 14 residues. CDR3 amino acids: CASSRGGSTDTQYF. CDR3 DNA sequence: TGCGCCAGCAGTCGCGGGGGGAGCACAGATACGCAGTATTTT.

The V call is TRBV3-1 (or the pseudogene TRBV3-2), the J call TRBJ1-1; tentatively, D is TRBD1 (6 bases). There are 15 residues in the CDR3. Trimming left V 1 base short and J 0 bases short, with 9 bases between. Germline-derived CDR1 and CDR2 are LGHDT and YNNKEL (reference sequence). CDR3 sequence (DNA): TGTGCCAGCAGCCAAGCCGGGGGCTTGAACACTGAAGCTTTCTTT. Amino acids: CASSQAGGLNTEAFF.

The rearrangement links TRBV11-1 to TRBJ2-1; D gene uncertain. The CDR3 extends over 12 amino acids. Trimming shortened V by 3 bases and J by 7 bases, and 7 bases separated the two germline ends. Germline CDR1 SGHAT, CDR2 FQDESV (reference sequence). The DNA of the CDR3 is TGTGCCAGCAGCTTTAGTAGAAATGAGCAGTTCTTC. This codes for CASSFSRNEQFF.

This chain links TRBV5-4 with TRBJ2-3; tentative D call: TRBD2 (7 bases). Germline CDR1 and CDR2: SGHNT and YYREEE (reference sequence). The CDR3 consists of 15 residues. The ends were cut back, 5 bases at V and 1 base at J, with 14 bases in the middle. The CDR3 loop is CASSPRGARTDTQYF. The DNA of the CDR3 is TGTGCCAGCAGTCCCCGGGGGGCCCGCACAGATACGCAGTATTTT.

V and J are TRBV28 and TRBJ1-1; 8 nucleotides line up with TRBD1. The CDR3 consists of 14 residues. The ends lost 1 base at V and 5 bases at J; junction bases unmatched: 3. From germline, CDR1 is MDHEN and CDR2 SYDVKM. The CDR3 reads CASSLSTGVTEAFF. In DNA form, the CDR3 reads TGTGCCAGCAGTTTATCGACAGGGGTGACTGAAGCTTTCTTT. Based on the CDR3 plus reference TRBV28 and TRBJ1-1, the full variable domain is DVKVTQSSRYLVKRTGEKVFLECVQDMDHENMFWYRQDPGLGLRLIYFSYDVKMKEKGDIPEGYSVSREKKERFSLILESASTNQTSMYLCASSLSTGVTEAFFGQGTRLTVV.

The table lists this clone with a count of one. A clone one base away is much larger, so this may be a read error. The chain couples TRBV9 to TRBJ2-3; no reliable D call. Deletions cut 4 bases from V and 0 bases from J, with 3 bases between. The CDR3 contains 12 residues. Per the germline V gene, CDR1 is SGDLS and CDR2 is YYNGEE. CDR3 DNA: TGTGCCAGCAGCCCTAGCACAGATACGCAGTATTTT. This encodes CASSPSTDTQYF. Full variable domain (rest looked up from reference TRBV9 and TRBJ2-3): DSGVTQTPKHLITATGQRVTLRCSPRSGDLSVYWYQQSLDQGLQFLIQYYNGEERAKGNILERFSAQQFPDLHSELNLSSLELGDSALYFCASSPSTDTQYFGPGTRLTVL.

V usage is TRBV7-2 and J usage is TRBJ1-5; the D is unclear. Trimming stripped 4 bases from V and 3 bases from J, with 7 bases between. Germline V CDR1 and CDR2: SGHTA, FQGNSA. This CDR3 comprises 13 residues. The CDR3 is CASSSTTNQPQHF. In DNA form, the CDR3 reads TGTGCCAGCAGCTCAACAACCAATCAGCCCCAGCATTTT. The full variable domain, its missing parts supplied by reference TRBV7-2 and TRBJ1-5, is GAGVSQSPSNKVTEKGKDVELRCDPISGHTALYWYRQSLGQGLEFLIYFQGNSAPDKSGLPSDRFSAERTGGSVSTLTIQRTQQEDSAVYLCASSSTTNQPQHFGDGTRLSIL.

This clone has a handful of counts. The rearrangement uses TRBV25-1 and TRBJ2-7; no definite D call. The CDR3 totals 14 residues. Germline CDR1 MGHDK, CDR2 SYGVNS. Trimming left V 3 bases short and J 0 bases short, with 9 bases between. The DNA of the CDR3 is TGTGCCAGCAGTGATTTAACCACCTCCTACGAGCAGTACTTC. The encoded protein is CASSDLTTSYEQYF.

This clone was seen only a few times. This chain joins TRBV25-1 and TRBJ1-2; 7 bases are a match to TRBD1. The CDR3 length is 14 residues. V shed 8 bases, J shed 8 bases, and the junction held 14 bases outside the gene matches. Germline V gene lookup returns CDR1 MGHDK and CDR2 SYGVNS. CDR3 DNA sequence: TGTGCCAGCTCCCCATCAGGGGGTAAACGGGGCTACACCTTC. Translating gives CASSPSGGKRGYTF.

This sequence joins TRBV11-2 and TRBJ2-5; a possible D gene is TRBD1 (6 bases). The CDR3 runs to 13 residues. Trimming took off 0 bases at V and 4 bases at J, with 6 bases between the two ends. Looked up from germline, CDR1 is SGHAT and CDR2 is FQNNGV. The CDR3 reads CASSLEGGETQYF. CDR3 nucleotides: TGTGCCAGCAGCTTAGAAGGGGGAGAGACCCAGTACTTC.

The table lists this clone with a few counts. CDR3 in amino acids: CASSIYRGQGNTEAFF. DNA for the CDR3: TGTGCCAGTAGTATCTACCGGGGACAGGGGAACACTGAAGCTTTCTTT. V and J are TRBV19 and TRBJ1-1; 9 positions match TRBD1. The CDR3 runs to 16 residues. V lost 3 bases and J lost 1; bases outside the gene matches: 6. Per germline, CDR1 LNHDA and CDR2 SQIVND (reference sequence).

This chain joins TRBV28 and TRBJ1-6; perhaps TRBD1 as D (6 bases). Germline V lookup: CDR1 MDHEN, CDR2 SYDVKM. This CDR3 is built from 15 residues. The V and J ends lost 8 bases and 7 bases respectively, with 18 bases between them. The CDR3 sequence: CASSLPGVQNSPLHF. As DNA, the CDR3 is TGTGCCAGCTCCCTTCCAGGGGTCCAAAATTCACCCCTCCACTTT.

This clone showed up just a few times. This chain joins TRBV19 and TRBJ1-3; D uncertain. The CDR3 has 14 residues. Trimming cost V 4 bases and J 3 bases, with 10 bases left between them. CDR1 is LNHDA, CDR2 SQIVND, per germline (reference sequence). CDR3 DNA sequence: TGTGCCAGTAGTAGGTACGGGGTTGGAAACACCATATATTTT. It specifies CASSRYGVGNTIYF.

The rearrangement joins TRBV19 to TRBJ1-1; 7 nucleotides align to TRBD1. This CDR3 is 14 amino acids long. After removal of 6 bases from V and 4 bases from J, the junction contained 8 bases not matched to a gene. The germline V gene has CDR1 LNHDA and CDR2 SQIVND (reference sequence). The DNA of the CDR3 is TGTGCCAGTAGAATTGACAGGGCAAGCACTGAAGCTTTCTTT. Translation: CASRIDRASTEAFF. Combining the CDR3 with reference TRBV19 and TRBJ1-1 gives the whole variable domain DGGITQSPKYLFRKEGQNVTLSCEQNLNHDAMYWYRQDPGQGLRLIYYSQIVNDFQKGDIAEGYSVSREKKESFPLTVTSAQKNPTAFYLCASRIDRASTEAFFGQGTRLTVV.

This chain links TRBV29-1 with TRBJ1-1, with D unresolved. V was trimmed by 1 base and J by 1 base, leaving 10 bases between them. The V gene's germline CDR1 is SQVTM and CDR2 ANQGSEA. This CDR3 has 14 residues. The CDR3 nucleotides read TGCAGCGTTGAAGGTTTTACCGGGAACACTGAAGCTTTCTTT. This codes for CSVEGFTGNTEAFF.

The V gene is TRBV29-1, the J gene TRBJ2-7; the match to TRBD2 covers 11 bases. The CDR3 spans 14 residues. The V and J ends lost 6 bases and 4 bases, in that order; junction bases with no gene match: 8. Germline V gives CDR1 SQVTM, CDR2 ANQGSEA. CDR3 coding DNA: TGCAGCGTCAGACTAGCGGGACTCACTTACGAGCAGTACTTC. It specifies CSVRLAGLTYEQYF.

V is TRBV6-6 and J is TRBJ1-2; TRBD1 matches at 10 bases. From germline, CDR1 is MNHNY and CDR2 SVGAGI (reference sequence). The CDR3 runs 14 residues. V dropped 3 bases and J dropped 4; count of bases not matched to a gene: 2. DNA of the CDR3: TGTGCCAGCAGTTATGGGACAGGGGCCTATGGCTACACCTTC. The encoded protein is CASSYGTGAYGYTF.